This is a list of T cell receptor beta chains from one sample in a study. TCRdb recomputed calls from the RT-PCR reads with MiXCR, one row per CDR3 protein. The sample carries hundreds of thousands of distinct CDR3 sequences, 14% recorded once. Source material: memory CD4+ T cells from blood. The receptors shown here come from a female donor in good health, serving as a healthy control. Both conserved end residues are part of each CDR3. D genes are given only for firm matches. Only some rows state a clone size, as once, few, many or a class for expanded clones.

d_call | clone_size | j_call | v_call | cdr3_nt | cdr3_aa
TRBD2 | few | TRBJ2-3 | TRBV4-3 | TGCGCCAGCAGCCAAGAATCGATGGGACTAGCGTATAGCACAGATACGCAGTATTTT | CASSQESMGLAYSTDTQYF
TRBD1 | few | TRBJ1-1 | TRBV7-8 | TGTGCCAGCAGCTTATATCAGGGGGCTGTGAACACTGAAGCTTTCTTT | CASSLYQGAVNTEAFF
TRBD1 | many | TRBJ2-7 | TRBV6-5 | TGTGCCAGCAGTTCGTCATACAGGGGACACGAGCAGTACTTC | CASSSSYRGHEQYF
TRBD1 | many | TRBJ2-7 | TRBV5-1 | TGCGCCAGCAGCTTGGGACAGGGGGAGCAGTACTTC | CASSLGQGEQYF
TRBD1 | few | TRBJ1-2 | TRBV28 | TGTGCCAGCAGCCAACCCCGGGACAGGGGTTCGGACACCTTC | CASSQPRDRGSDTF
TRBD2 | few | TRBJ2-7 | TRBV28 | TGTGCCAGCAGTGGACTAGCGGGAGCCCCAGACGACGAGCAGTACTTC | CASSGLAGAPDDEQYF
. | many | TRBJ1-1 | TRBV11-2 | TGTGCCAGCAGCCCACTGGGAAGGAACACTGAAGCTTTCTTT | CASSPLGRNTEAFF
. | few | TRBJ2-7 | TRBV3-1 | TGTGCCAGCAGCCGTGAAGGGGCGCGGGAGCAGTACTTC | CASSREGAREQYF
. | few | TRBJ1-1 | TRBV5-1 | TGCGCCAGCAGCTTTAACAGGGTGGGAGACACTGAAGCTTTCTTT | CASSFNRVGDTEAFF
. | many | TRBJ2-3 | TRBV20-1 | TGCAGTGCTAGGCCCTACATAGATACGCAGTATTTT | CSARPYIDTQYF
. | few | TRBJ1-6 | TRBV2 | TGTGCCAGCAGTGAGGTGCTCAGGCGGGATTCACCCCTCCACTTT | CASSEVLRRDSPLHF
TRBD2 | few | TRBJ2-1 | TRBV30 | TGTGCCTGGAGCAATAGCGGGACCTACAATGAGCAGTTCTTC | CAWSNSGTYNEQFF
TRBD1 | . | TRBJ1-1 | TRBV20-1 | TGCAGTGCTAGAAGCCCAGGGGGTACTGAAGCTTTCTTT | CSARSPGGTEAFF
. | many | TRBJ2-1 | TRBV12-3/TRBV12-4 | TGTGCCAGCAGTCCTGGGACAGAGCAGTTCTTC | CASSPGTEQFF
TRBD1 | . | TRBJ2-7 | TRBV18 | TGTGCCAGCTCACGCCTTCCGACAGGGAACTACGAGCAGTACTTC | CASSRLPTGNYEQYF
. | . | TRBJ2-5 | TRBV19 | TGTGCCAGTAGTGGGAGTGCACAAGAGACCCAGTACTTC | CASSGSAQETQYF
. | few | TRBJ1-1 | TRBV11-2 | TGTGCCAGCAGCTTATCGGGGGTGTCGGGAGCTTTCTTT | CASSLSGVSGAFF
. | . | TRBJ2-7 | TRBV25-1 | TGTGCCAGCAGGGACGCTACCGAGCAGTACTTC | CASRDATEQYF
TRBD1 | few | TRBJ2-1 | TRBV11-2 | TGTGCCAGCAGCTTAGAGTTGAGCACAGGGGTCAATTACAATGAGCAGTTCTTC | CASSLELSTGVNYNEQFF
. | . | TRBJ1-3 | TRBV5-6 | TGTGCCAGCAGCTTTTCGGCCACGCGAAACACCATATATTTT | CASSFSATRNTIYF
TRBD2 | few | TRBJ2-7 | TRBV7-2 | TGTGCCAGCAGCTTAAAAACCCCGGGGGGAGGATCGGGGCTCTACGAGCAGTACTTC | CASSLKTPGGGSGLYEQYF
. | few | TRBJ2-5 | TRBV20-1 | TGCAGTGCTAGGGTACTCGCTAGCTGGGGCACGGGGGAGACCCAGTACTTC | CSARVLASWGTGETQYF
TRBD1 | . | TRBJ2-2 | TRBV12-3/TRBV12-4 | TGTGCCAGCAGTTACACCGGGACAGGGAGGGTCGGGGAGCTGTTTTTT | CASSYTGTGRVGELFF
TRBD1 | few | TRBJ2-1 | TRBV28 | TGTGCCAGCAGTCGTTCCGGGACAGACGAGCAGTTCTTC | CASSRSGTDEQFF
TRBD2 | many | TRBJ2-5 | TRBV7-3 | TGTGCCAGCAGCTTAAGGGGGAGCGGGATGGAGACCCAGTACTTC | CASSLRGSGMETQYF
. | . | TRBJ1-2 | TRBV28 | TGTGCCAGCAGCCTTAATGGGTTATCAGGCTACACCTTC | CASSLNGLSGYTF
. | many | TRBJ1-2 | TRBV4-3 | TGCGCCAGCAGCCAAGCGGAACAGCCCTACTATGGCTACACCTTC | CASSQAEQPYYGYTF
TRBD2 | few | TRBJ2-1 | TRBV6-5 | TGTGCCAGCACCTCGGGGGGGAGGGTCAACAATGAGCAGTTCTTC | CASTSGGRVNNEQFF
TRBD1 | few | TRBJ1-5 | TRBV7-9 | TGTGCCAGCAGCTCGCGCCGGGACAGGGGGCATCAGCCCCAGCATTTT | CASSSRRDRGHQPQHF
TRBD2 | few | TRBJ2-1 | TRBV6-2/TRBV6-3 | TGTGCCAGCACGGACCCGGGACTAGCGGGAGGGAGGAATGAGCAGTTCTTC | CASTDPGLAGGRNEQFF
. | . | TRBJ2-1 | TRBV12-3/TRBV12-4 | TGTGCCAGCAGTGAAAACAGGGTAGAGGAGCAGTTCTTC | CASSENRVEEQFF
. | many | TRBJ1-1 | TRBV29-1 | TGCAGCGCCGACGCAGGTGATGACTTT | CSADAGDDF
. | . | TRBJ1-1 | TRBV5-5 | TGTGCCAGCAGCTTCAGTCCAGAAACAATGAACACTGAAGCTTTCTTT | CASSFSPETMNTEAFF
. | . | TRBJ1-1 | TRBV20-1 | TGCAGTGCCCCAGACCCGGGACCGAACACTGAAGCTTTCTTT | CSAPDPGPNTEAFF
. | many | TRBJ1-5 | TRBV15 | TGTGCCACCAGCAGAGATGAGTTGGGGGCGGGTCAGCCCCAGCATTTT | CATSRDELGAGQPQHF
. | . | TRBJ1-2 | TRBV4-2 | TGTGCCAGCAGCCAAGAAGTTGGGGTTGTCTATGGCTACACCTTC | CASSQEVGVVYGYTF
TRBD2 | many | TRBJ2-1 | TRBV25-1 | TGTGCCAGCAGTGAAGCCCGAGGACTAGCGTCCTACAATGAGCAGTTCTTC | CASSEARGLASYNEQFF
TRBD1 | many | TRBJ2-7 | TRBV12-3/TRBV12-4 | TGTGCCAGCAGTCCCGGGACAGGGGTCGTCGAGCAGTACTTC | CASSPGTGVVEQYF
. | few | TRBJ1-1 | TRBV27 | TGTGCCAGCAGCGGGACACTGAACACTGAAGCTTTCTTT | CASSGTLNTEAFF
TRBD1 | . | TRBJ2-6 | TRBV20-1 | TGCAGTGCTAGGACCGGGACAGGTGCCTCTGGGGCCAACGTCCTGACTTTC | CSARTGTGASGANVLTF
TRBD1 | many | TRBJ2-7 | TRBV9 | TGTGCCAGCAGTAGACAGGGGGATTCCTACGAGCAGTACTTC | CASSRQGDSYEQYF
. | . | TRBJ2-5 | TRBV24-1 | TGTGCCACCAGTGATTCTCGGGGGTACCAAGAGACCCAGTACTTC | CATSDSRGYQETQYF
. | few | TRBJ1-1 | TRBV5-5 | TGTGCCAGCAGCCCCGACGGGGGGCAGGGGGCTTTCTTT | CASSPDGGQGAFF
. | . | TRBJ1-1 | TRBV5-1 | TGCGCCAGCAGCGGCGTCCTGAACACTGAAGCTTTCTTT | CASSGVLNTEAFF
TRBD1 | few | TRBJ2-1 | TRBV28 | TGTGCCAGCAGGACAGGGGTTCACGATGAGCAGTTCTTC | CASRTGVHDEQFF
TRBD2 | many | TRBJ2-3 | TRBV7-2 | TGTGCCAGCAGCTCGACTAGCGGGGGTACGCAGTATTTT | CASSSTSGGTQYF
. | few | TRBJ1-5 | TRBV7-2 | TGTGCCAGCAGCTTATACGGAAGCAATCAGCCCCAGCATTTT | CASSLYGSNQPQHF
. | few | TRBJ2-1 | TRBV6-2/TRBV6-3 | TGTGCCAGCGGGGCAACCTACAATGAGCAGTTCTTC | CASGATYNEQFF
TRBD2 | few | TRBJ2-7 | TRBV6-2/TRBV6-3 | TGTGCCAGCAGTTACTCGAGGATAAGCGGGGCTTACGAGCAGTACTTC | CASSYSRISGAYEQYF
. | many | TRBJ2-7 | TRBV6-5 | TGTGCCAGCAGTGTCGCAGCAGCCCACGAGCAGTACTTC | CASSVAAAHEQYF
. | . | TRBJ2-5 | TRBV19 | TGTGCCAGTAGTTCCGCGAGTGGGACCCAGTACTTC | CASSSASGTQYF
. | many | TRBJ2-7 | TRBV30 | TGTGCCTGGAGTGTAGGGGGAGGGACCTCCGAGCAGTACTTC | CAWSVGGGTSEQYF
TRBD2 | . | TRBJ2-7 | TRBV20-1 | TGCAGTGCTAGGGGGCTAGCGGGAGGAGTCCCCTACGAGCAGTACTTC | CSARGLAGGVPYEQYF
. | few | TRBJ1-1 | TRBV2 | TGTGCCAGCAGCGGGACGGTTCCTGAAGCTTTCTTT | CASSGTVPEAFF
TRBD2 | many | TRBJ2-7 | TRBV29-1 | TGCAGCGTTCTTCTAGCGGGACGATCCCCCTCGGGAGAGGAGTACTTC | CSVLLAGRSPSGEEYF
. | few | TRBJ2-7 | TRBV5-1 | TGCGCCAGCAGCTGGGGGACGGGGGAACGCTACGAGCAGTACTTC | CASSWGTGERYEQYF
TRBD2 | many | TRBJ2-1 | TRBV29-1 | TGCAGCGTGAGCCCGACTAGCGGGGGTCCGGGGAATGAGCAGTTCTTC | CSVSPTSGGPGNEQFF
TRBD1 | few | TRBJ1-1 | TRBV6-5 | TGTGCCAGCAGTGACAGGGGGCCGGACACTGAAGCTTTCTTT | CASSDRGPDTEAFF
. | many | TRBJ1-6 | TRBV4-2 | TGTGCCAGCAGCCTCACACCGGACGCTGATCTCCACTTT | CASSLTPDADLHF